The 28 T cell receptor beta chains given below trace back to one sample, sequenced in a study of technical replicates of blood from several donors. Repertoires were generated with immunoSEQ multiplex PCR, while TCRdb's copy carries only in-frame clones and drops some. The repertoire has around 84,000 clones, around 94% of them found once; the top ten carry about 0.23%. Sequencing was carried out using T cells isolated from PBMCs. Receptor source: a human donor in good health.

V is TRBV7-9 and J is TRBJ1-2; D unresolved. CDR3 size: 11 residues. V shed 4 bases and J shed 5 bases, with 5 bases lying between them. Germline CDR1 SEHNR, CDR2 FQNEAQ (reference sequence). In DNA form, the CDR3 reads TGTGCCAGCAGCTCCCTGTATGGCTACACCTTC. The encoded protein is CASSSLYGYTF.

The genes are TRBV27 and TRBJ2-3; weak D call: TRBD2 (5 bases). This CDR3 spans 14 amino acids. The V end lost 8 bases, the J end lost 4 bases, and 16 bases lay between the germline ends. Germline V gene sequence: CDR1 MNHEY, CDR2 SMNVEV (reference sequence). The CDR3, as DNA: TGTGCCAGCGAGGACTTAAATATTCCAGATACGCAGTATTTT. Amino acids: CASEDLNIPDTQYF.

This chain uses TRBV28 with TRBJ2-3; 11 bases match TRBD1. The trim removed 4 bases at V and 4 bases at J, leaving 4 bases unmatched. Per the germline V gene, CDR1 is MDHEN and CDR2 is SYDVKM. This CDR3 contains 15 residues. In nucleotides, the CDR3 is TGTGCCAGCAGTTGGGACAGGGGGTATGCAGATACGCAGTATTTT. The encoded protein is CASSWDRGYADTQYF.

The chain uses TRBV6-5 and TRBJ1-2; D possibly corresponds to TRBD1 (6 bases). Between the trimmed V and J ends, which lost 5 bases and 6 bases, there was a span of 13 bases. CDR1 MNHEY and CDR2 SVGAGI come from the germline V gene. This CDR3 is 13 amino acids long. The CDR3 is CASSIQGRNGYTF. CDR3 nucleotides: TGTGCCAGCAGTATACAGGGCCGAAATGGCTACACCTTC.

The genes are TRBV11-3 and TRBJ2-5, with a weak D call TRBD1 (5 bases). V lost 2 bases and J lost 1, with 11 bases in between. Germline V lookup: CDR1 SGHNT, CDR2 YENEEA. The CDR3 contains 15 residues. CDR3 DNA: TGTGCCAGCAGCTTAAGAGACAGACCCCAAGAGACCCAGTACTTC. Translation: CASSLRDRPQETQYF. Full variable domain (remainder filled in from reference TRBV11-3 and TRBJ2-5): EAGVVQSPRYKIIEKKQPVAFWCNPISGHNTLYWYLQNLGQGPELLIRYENEEAVDDSQLPKDRFSAERLKGVDSTLKIQPAELGDSAVYLCASSLRDRPQETQYFGPGTRLLVL.

The J gene is TRBJ1-1, the V gene TRBV28; a weak D match, TRBD1 (5 bases). V gave up 5 bases and J gave up 0 bases, with 13 bases separating them. Germline values: CDR1 MDHEN, CDR2 SYDVKM. CDR3 length equals 15 residues. The CDR3 loop is CASSATRTLNTEAFF. For the CDR3, the DNA is TGTGCCAGCAGTGCGACCAGGACACTGAACACTGAAGCTTTCTTT.

The gene calls are TRBV7-8 and TRBJ2-3; unclear D gene. Trimming left V 1 base short and J 1 base short, with 12 bases between. In germline, CDR1 is SGHVS, CDR2 FQNEAQ. This CDR3 has 16 amino acids. In nucleotides, the CDR3 is TGTGCCAGCAGCTTAGTTATGGAGCTACGCACAGATACGCAGTATTTT. It translates to CASSLVMELRTDTQYF.

V usage is TRBV27 and J usage is TRBJ1-2, with TRBD1 identical over 7 bases. The CDR3 sequence is 18 residues long. CDR1 MNHEY and CDR2 SMNVEV come from the germline V gene (reference sequence). V lost 2 bases and J lost 7; bases outside the gene matches: 19. The DNA of the CDR3 is TGTGCCAGCAGTTTAAAGGGCCCAGGGGGTAGGCAAGCTAGTGGCTACACCTTC. Translating it yields CASSLKGPGGRQASGYTF.

This chain joins TRBV18 and TRBJ2-3; 9 bases are a match to TRBD2. Trimming at V came to 2 bases and at J to 5 bases, leaving 2 bases not matched to a gene. Per the germline V gene, CDR1 is KGHSH and CDR2 is LQKENI. This CDR3 has 14 amino acids. The DNA for the CDR3 is TGTGCCAGCTCACCAACTAGCGGGCGAGATACGCAGTATTTT. This translates into CASSPTSGRDTQYF.

The chain uses TRBV6-5 and TRBJ1-3; D unclear. Trimming shortened V by 2 bases and J by 3 bases, and 8 bases separated the two germline ends. The CDR3 totals 14 residues. Germline lookup yields CDR1 MNHEY and CDR2 SVGAGI. The CDR3 coding sequence is TGTGCCAGCAGTTACGGGCCTGGTGGAAACACCATATATTTT. Translated: CASSYGPGGNTIYF.

The chain links TRBV5-1 to TRBJ1-1; TRBD1 matches at 7 bases. Trimming at V came to 0 bases and at J to 1 base, leaving 3 bases not matched to a gene. The CDR3 loop spans 15 amino acids. Germline values: CDR1 SGHRS, CDR2 YFSETQ. CDR3 DNA sequence: TGCGCCAGCAGCTTGGGGTGGACAGGGAACACTGAAGCTTTCTTT. It specifies CASSLGWTGNTEAFF. The whole variable domain, remainder taken from reference TRBV5-1 and TRBJ1-1, is KAGVTQTPRYLIKTRGQQVTLSCSPISGHRSVSWYQQTPGQGLQFLFEYFSETQRNKGNFPGRFSGRQFSNSRSEMNVSTLELGDSALYLCASSLGWTGNTEAFFGQGTRLTVV.

The rearrangement links TRBV6-5 to TRBJ2-7; TRBD2 matches at 9 bases. This CDR3 region has 13 residues. Per germline, CDR1 MNHEY and CDR2 SVGAGI. The junction had 3 bases not matched to a gene; V was cut back by 5 bases and J by 4 bases. The CDR3 bases are TGTGCCAGCAGTCGTAGCGGGAGTTACGAGCAGTACTTC. This gives the protein CASSRSGSYEQYF.

About this clone: Mismatch with germline at one junction end may stem from a read error. The chain uses TRBV5-1 and TRBJ2-7, with D possibly TRBD1 on 6 matching bases. CDR1 is SGHRS and CDR2 is YFSETQ in the germline V gene. This CDR3 contains 14 residues. CDR3 DNA: TGCGCCAGCAGCTTCACAGGGCTCTCCGACGAGCAGTACTTC. Its translation: CASSFTGLSDEQYF.

The V call is TRBV18, the J call TRBJ2-2; 8 bases align to TRBD1. This CDR3 has 19 amino acids. Trimming removed 3 bases from V and 0 bases from J; junction bases left unmatched: 12. Per germline, CDR1 KGHSH and CDR2 LQKENI. CDR3 in amino acids: CASSPGGPDRESNTGELFF. The CDR3 bases are TGTGCCAGCTCACCTGGGGGACCGGACAGGGAATCGAACACCGGGGAGCTGTTTTTT.

The CDR3 DNA sequence: TGTGCCAGCAGCCTTAGGACTAGCGGGATCAATGAGCAGTTCTTC. Protein: CASSLRTSGINEQFF. This rearrangement joins TRBV4-2 to TRBJ2-1, with 12 bases fitting TRBD2. CDR3 length: 15 residues. CDR1 LGHNA and CDR2 YNFKEQ come from the germline V gene. V lost 4 bases, J lost 6 bases, and 4 bases stayed unmatched.

This chain links TRBV7-9 with TRBJ2-7; D perhaps matches TRBD1 (6 bases). This CDR3 region has 13 residues. The ends were cut back, 5 bases at V and 2 bases at J, with 10 bases in the middle. In germline, CDR1 is SEHNR, CDR2 FQNEAQ (reference sequence). CDR3 in amino acids: CASSLQGPYEQYF. The CDR3 bases are TGTGCCAGCAGCCTACAGGGTCCCTACGAGCAGTACTTC.

The V and J genes are TRBV19 and TRBJ2-7, with 8 bases lining up with TRBD2. The CDR3 runs to 13 residues. Germline CDR1 and CDR2: LNHDA and SQIVND (reference sequence). V lost 6 bases, J lost 3 bases, and 4 bases stayed unmatched. The CDR3 spells CASRPSGFYEQYF. In nucleotides, the CDR3 is TGTGCCAGTAGGCCTAGCGGGTTCTACGAGCAGTACTTC.

The chain combines TRBV7-2 with TRBJ1-1; D gene unclear. The germline V and J ends were trimmed by 1 base and 8 bases, with 14 bases remaining between them. The germline V gene has CDR1 SGHTA and CDR2 FQGNSA. The CDR3 is 14 residues long. The DNA for the CDR3 is TGTGCCAGCAGCTTAGGATTCGGCACAGCCGAAGCTTTCTTT. Encoded protein: CASSLGFGTAEAFF.

The chain has TRBV4-1 and TRBJ1-2, with TRBD1 matching over 7 bases. The CDR3 runs to 16 residues. Per the germline V gene, CDR1 is MGHRA and CDR2 is YSYEKL. V lost 0 bases to trimming and J lost 4 bases; unmatched junction nucleotides: 8. In DNA form, the CDR3 reads TGCGCCAGCAGCCAAGAGCCGGGACAGACCCTCTATGGCTACACCTTC. Translated, it gives CASSQEPGQTLYGYTF.

The chain carries TRBV9 and TRBJ2-3; TRBD2 agrees at 8 bases. V gave up 3 bases and J gave up 4 bases; unmatched junction bases: 7. The CDR3 extends over 15 amino acids. Germline CDR1 reads SGDLS; CDR2 reads YYNGEE. The CDR3 is CASSGQLAVADTQYF. In DNA, the CDR3 is TGTGCCAGCAGCGGCCAACTAGCGGTGGCAGATACGCAGTATTTT.

The chain carries TRBV7-8 and TRBJ2-2, with D possibly TRBD2 on 6 matching bases. The CDR3 covers 17 residues. With 4 bases removed from V and 4 bases from J, the gap between germline ends came to 19 bases. Germline CDR1 reads SGHVS; CDR2 reads FQNEAQ. The DNA of the CDR3 is TGTGCCAGCAGCTCGGCGGGACGGGCCAGTGTCACCGGGGAGCTGTTTTTT. Translated, it gives CASSSAGRASVTGELFF.

The chain couples TRBV6-1 to TRBJ2-5; the D gene is possibly TRBD2 (6 bases). This CDR3 comprises 13 residues. With 8 bases removed from V and 4 bases from J, the gap between germline ends came to 14 bases. CDR1 and CDR2 (germline): MNHNS, SASEGT. CDR3 in amino acids: CASVGGTGETQYF. CDR3 bases: TGTGCCAGCGTCGGGGGTACAGGAGAGACCCAGTACTTC.

The chain's CDR3 is CSVPAESTGGLGYGYTF. The CDR3 DNA reads as TGCAGCGTTCCGGCGGAATCAACAGGGGGCTTGGGCTATGGCTACACCTTC. The chain has TRBV29-1 and TRBJ1-2; 9 bases line up with TRBD1. Germline V gene sequence: CDR1 SQVTM, CDR2 ANQGSEA. The length of the CDR3 is 17 residues. V lost 5 bases and J lost 4; bases outside the gene matches: 17.

This rearrangement joins TRBV19 to TRBJ1-3; the D is unclear. This CDR3 is 15 amino acids long. Deletions cut 5 bases from V and 0 bases from J, with 11 bases between. Germline values: CDR1 LNHDA, CDR2 SQIVND (reference sequence). The CDR3 spells CASSRRRSSGNTIYF. CDR3 DNA: TGTGCCAGTAGTCGGAGGAGGAGCTCTGGAAACACCATATATTTT.

The genes are TRBV28 and TRBJ1-1, with 11 bases aligning to TRBD1. From germline, CDR1 is MDHEN and CDR2 SYDVKM. Germline trimming cut 4 bases from V and 3 bases from J; bases unmatched to any gene: 1. CDR3 length: 14 amino acids. This CDR3 reads CASSSGQGDTEAFF. The CDR3 DNA is TGTGCCAGCAGTTCGGGACAGGGGGACACTGAAGCTTTCTTT.

The chain carries TRBV4-2 and TRBJ2-7; D is possibly TRBD1 (5 bases). The CDR3 has 13 residues. CDR1 LGHNA and CDR2 YNFKEQ come from the germline V gene. Deletions cut 1 base from V and 3 bases from J, with 7 bases between. CDR3 protein: CASSQGGDYEQYF. CDR3 bases: TGTGCCAGCAGCCAAGGGGGCGACTACGAGCAGTACTTC.

This chain joins TRBV29-1 and TRBJ2-7; 7 bases match TRBD1. The CDR3 is 13 amino acids. The germline gives CDR1 SQVTM, CDR2 ANQGSEA. J gave up 2 bases and V 1 base, and 2 bases lay outside the gene matches. CDR3 DNA sequence: TGCAGCGTTGAAGGCCAGGGGGCCTACGAGCAGTACTTC. Translation: CSVEGQGAYEQYF.

The V call is TRBV7-9, the J call TRBJ2-1; TRBD2 is a possible D gene (6 bases). V shed 5 bases and J shed 8 bases, with 19 bases lying between them. The CDR3 is 15 amino acids. Germline CDR1 and CDR2: SEHNR and FQNEAQ (reference sequence). CDR3 sequence (DNA): TGTGCCAGCAGCGGAGGGGATGATGAATACGATGAGCAGTTCTTC. It yields the protein CASSGGDDEYDEQFF.